Below are 9 T cell receptor beta chains sequenced from a single sample in a study of blood T cells in healthy people across ages. A second roughly 7 to 12 cycle PCR used barcoded and J-beta primers. TCRdb re-derived calls from the 5' RACE reads in MiXCR, one entry per CDR3 protein. Here the sample spans some 640,000 distinct CDR3 sequences, approximately 30% being singletons. The material sequenced was blood. The receptors derive from a woman of 80 years or more in good health.

This clonotype was seen ten or more times. This chain uses TRBV20-1 with TRBJ2-1; D may be TRBD2 (5 bases). Germline V CDR1 and CDR2: DFQATT, SNEGSKA (reference sequence). There are 14 residues in the CDR3. Trimming took off 2 bases at V and 5 bases at J, with 13 bases between the two ends. CDR3: CSARRGLANNEQFF. DNA of the CDR3: TGCAGTGCTAGACGAGGGCTAGCCAACAATGAGCAGTTCTTC.

Regarding this clonotype: A read error may explain this, as a much larger clone is one base away. The chain combines TRBV27 with TRBJ1-2; the match to TRBD1 covers 8 bases. The germline V gene encodes CDR1 MNHEY and CDR2 SMNVEV (reference sequence). This CDR3 is built from 14 residues. The CDR3 loop reads CVSTPSSTGVGYTF. In nucleotides, the CDR3 is TGTGTCAGCACCCCCTCCTCGACAGGGGTTGGCTACACCTTC.

This clonotype occurred many times. The CDR3 loop is CASSLRTGGDEQFF. The CDR3 DNA reads TGCGCCAGCAGCTTGCGGACAGGGGGCGATGAGCAGTTCTTC. The chain has TRBV5-1 and TRBJ2-1; 11 nucleotides line up with TRBD1. Trimming cost V 1 base and J 8 bases; bases outside gene matches: 2. The CDR3 has 14 residues. Germline CDR1 and CDR2: SGHRS and YFSETQ.

This clonotype occurred a few times. The chain carries TRBV12-3 or TRBV12-4 and TRBJ2-7; no definite D call. The CDR3 covers 14 residues. V was shortened by 0 bases and J by 7 bases, with 13 bases between the two germline ends. The CDR3 is CASSLAVSYNEQYF. The DNA for the CDR3 is TGTGCCAGCAGTTTAGCGGTCTCCTACAATGAGCAGTACTTC.

This clonotype came up many times. The V call is TRBV7-2, the J call TRBJ2-3; D perhaps matches TRBD2 (6 bases). Trimming shortened V by 6 bases and J by 5 bases, and 18 bases separated the two germline ends. This CDR3 spans 15 amino acids. From germline, CDR1 is SGHTA and CDR2 FQGNSA. The DNA for the CDR3 is TGTGCCAGCAGGGGGGGATTACCGCCAAAAGATACGCAGTATTTT. Translating gives CASRGGLPPKDTQYF.

Many counts were recorded for this clonotype. The CDR3 sequence: CASSDREAFF. CDR3 nucleotides: TGTGCCAGCAGTGACAGGGAAGCTTTCTTT. The gene calls are TRBV6-2 or TRBV6-3 and TRBJ1-1, with a tentative D call TRBD1 (6 bases). V was cut by 5 bases and J by 8 bases, with 6 bases left in between. The CDR3 is 10 residues long. From germline, CDR1 is MNHEY and CDR2 SVGEGT.

This clonotype has ten or more counts. CDR3 region: CASSQTVREQFF. The CDR3 DNA sequence: TGTGCCAGCAGTCAGACAGTAAGGGAGCAGTTCTTC. The chain uses TRBV12-3 or TRBV12-4 and TRBJ2-1; D may be TRBD1 (5 bases). The germline V and J ends were trimmed by 5 bases and 10 bases, with 12 bases remaining between them. The length of the CDR3 is 12 residues.

Comment on this clonotype: Germline and junction disagree at one end, which may indicate a read error. The rearrangement links TRBV20-1 to TRBJ2-1; D not resolved. CDR1 and CDR2 from the germline V gene are DFQATT and SNEGSKA (reference sequence). The length of the CDR3 is 12 residues. In DNA, the CDR3 is TGCAGTGCTGGACGACTGGCCAATGTGCAGTTCTTC. It encodes CSAGRLANVQFF.

There are a few counts of this clonotype. The V call is TRBV9, the J call TRBJ2-2; the D is unclear. The CDR3 has 13 amino acids. With 2 bases removed from V and 5 bases from J, the gap between germline ends came to 7 bases. Germline V lookup: CDR1 SGDLS, CDR2 YYNGEE. The CDR3 reads CASSVLPTGELFF. DNA for the CDR3: TGTGCCAGCAGCGTCCTTCCGACCGGGGAGCTGTTTTTT.